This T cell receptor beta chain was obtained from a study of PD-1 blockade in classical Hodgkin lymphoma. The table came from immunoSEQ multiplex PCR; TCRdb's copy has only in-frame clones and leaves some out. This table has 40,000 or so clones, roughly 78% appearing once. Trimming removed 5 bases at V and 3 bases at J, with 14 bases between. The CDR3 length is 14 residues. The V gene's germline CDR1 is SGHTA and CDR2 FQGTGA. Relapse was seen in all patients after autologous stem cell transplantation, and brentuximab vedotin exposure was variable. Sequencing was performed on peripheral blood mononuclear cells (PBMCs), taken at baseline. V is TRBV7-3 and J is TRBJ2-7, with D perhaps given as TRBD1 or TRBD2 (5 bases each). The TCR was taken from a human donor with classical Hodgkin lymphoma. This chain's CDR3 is CASSLTGPNYEQYF. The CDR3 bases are TGTGCCAGCAGCCTGACGGGACCGAACTACGAGCAGTACTTC. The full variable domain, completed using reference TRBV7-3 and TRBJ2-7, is GAGVSQTPSNKVTEKGKYVELRCDPISGHTALYWYRQSLGQGPEFLIYFQGTGAADDSGLPNDRFFAVRPEGSVSTLKIQRTERGDSAVYLCASSLTGPNYEQYFGPGTRLTVT.